Listed here is a single T cell receptor (beta chain). This sample was included in a study of blood T cell repertoires in COVID-19. At the level of the study: Researchers got acute and convalescent COVID-19 samples from the United States, Italy and Spain. In each case, the material was cDNA or gDNA derived from T cells, B-cell-depleted T cells, or PBMCs.

The CDR3 spans 12 residues. J was trimmed by 7 bases and V by 11 bases; bases with no gene match: 6. Original processing notes: Amplification from reference gene primers served as the basis for estimated nucleated cell counts. Clones were sequenced by immunoSEQ multiplex PCR, and TCRdb holds only the in-frame ones, with some missing. D and trimming come from the DNA, and the V and J calls and clone size come from that table. The sample has about 270,000 clones, approximately 86% seen once; the top ten hold around 9.5%. Sequencing was carried out using peripheral blood. The receptor's source is a middle-aged man who had recovered from COVID-19. The chain combines TRBV23-1 with TRBJ2-1, with TRBD1 matching 9 bases. TRBV23-1 has ORF status, its function being uncertain. In nucleotides, the CDR3 is TGCGCCGGACAGGGGTGGTCGAATGAGCAGTTCTTC. This translates into CAGQGWSNEQFF.